A single sample is the source of the 6 T cell receptor beta chains below, sequenced in a study of blood T cell repertoires in COVID-19. Clones were read by immunoSEQ multiplex PCR, and TCRdb kept only the in-frame ones, dropping some. In the table there are 250,000 to 300,000 clones, approximately 90% of which are singletons. Sequenced sample: peripheral blood. These receptors were taken from a woman in her 30s with COVID-19, enrolled during active disease.

The V gene is TRBV5-4, the J gene TRBJ2-3; TRBD2 aligns across 9 bases. The length of the CDR3 is 16 residues. CDR1 is SGHNT, CDR2 YYREEE, per germline (reference sequence). The V and J ends lost 2 bases and 0 bases, in that order; junction bases with no gene match: 4. CDR3 protein: CASSFRAGGSTDTQYF. CDR3 nucleotide sequence: TGTGCCAGCAGCTTCCGAGCGGGAGGAAGCACAGATACGCAGTATTTT.

This chain joins TRBV7-2 and TRBJ2-7, with 8 bases identical to TRBD1. CDR1 and CDR2 (germline): SGHTA, FQGNSA. J gave up 0 bases and V 2 bases, and 3 bases lay outside the gene matches. CDR3 length: 15 amino acids. The CDR3 spells CASSLSGTGSYEQYF. The CDR3 nucleotides are TGTGCCAGCAGCTTATCCGGGACAGGCTCCTACGAGCAGTACTTC. The full variable domain, in which reference TRBV7-2 and TRBJ2-7 provide the parts outside the CDR3, is GAGVSQSPSNKVTEKGKDVELRCDPISGHTALYWYRQSLGQGLEFLIYFQGNSAPDKSGLPSDRFSAERTGGSVSTLTIQRTQQEDSAVYLCASSLSGTGSYEQYFGPGTRLTVT.

V is TRBV19 and J is TRBJ2-7; 10 nucleotides match TRBD2. This CDR3 spans 14 amino acids. The trim removed 5 bases at V and 5 bases at J, leaving 6 bases unmatched. Germline lookup yields CDR1 LNHDA and CDR2 SQIVND (reference sequence). The CDR3 region has the DNA TGTGCCAGTAGTGCTAGCGGGAGAGGCCACGAGCAGTACTTC. Translating it yields CASSASGRGHEQYF.

The sample holds one count of this clone. This chain links TRBV28 with TRBJ1-6; no firm D call. The V gene lost 6 bases and the J gene lost 15 bases, with 12 bases spanning the gap. Germline lookup yields CDR1 MDHEN and CDR2 SYDVKM. The CDR3 runs to 11 residues. CDR3 amino acids: CASRSRWHLHF. CDR3 sequence (DNA): TGTGCCAGCAGATCCCGATGGCACCTCCACTTT.

This chain joins TRBV28 and TRBJ2-6, with 7 bases matching TRBD1. Germline lookup yields CDR1 MDHEN and CDR2 SYDVKM. This CDR3 is built from 15 residues. Trimming took 4 bases from V and 2 from J; bases not matched to a gene: 2. The CDR3 region is CASSSGTAGANVLTF. The CDR3, as DNA: TGTGCCAGCAGTTCCGGGACAGCTGGGGCCAACGTCCTGACTTTC.

The gene calls are TRBV15 and TRBJ1-5; 7 bases line up with TRBD1. The germline V gene encodes CDR1 LNHNV and CDR2 YYDKDF (reference sequence). The CDR3 totals 15 residues. V shed 1 base and J 8 bases; nucleotides not matched to a gene: 8. This CDR3 is CATSRAKQGSEPQHF. CDR3 bases: TGTGCCACCAGCAGAGCGAAACAGGGGTCAGAGCCCCAGCATTTT.